The rows below give T cell receptor beta chains drawn from one sample of a study of CD8 T cells in ankylosing spondylitis. TCRdb called the 5' RACE reads again in MiXCR, with one record for every CDR3 protein. The sample yields a few hundred thousand distinct CDR3 sequences, approximately 11% seen once. Sequencing was carried out using blood, either unsorted or a sorted T cell fraction (not recorded which). The receptors originated from a male donor with ankylosing spondylitis or in good health (not recorded which). Both conserved end residues are part of each CDR3. D genes are given only for firm matches. Clone size is shown for a subset of rows, as once, few, many or a class of expanded clone.

v_gene	j_gene	abundance	d_gene	CDR3aa	CDR3nt
TRBV29-1	TRBJ2-2	many	.	CSARVTGIAGELFF	TGCAGCGCCCGAGTTACCGGTATAGCCGGGGAGCTGTTTTTT
TRBV19	TRBJ1-1	few	.	CASSSRDIGTEAFF	TGTGCCAGTAGCTCCCGGGACATAGGCACTGAAGCTTTCTTT
TRBV7-9	TRBJ1-2	.	TRBD1	CASSLNAGTAGYTF	TGTGCCAGCAGCTTAAATGCAGGGACAGCTGGCTACACCTTC
TRBV29-1	TRBJ2-6	.	.	CSGFFGANVLTF	TGCAGCGGGTTCTTTGGGGCCAACGTCCTGACTTTC
TRBV20-1	TRBJ1-6	once	.	CSARDAGLLSSYNSPLHF	TGCAGTGCTAGAGATGCAGGGCTGCTAAGCTCCTATAATTCACCCCTCCACTTT
TRBV29-1	TRBJ2-7	many	TRBD1	CSVSKGQGPYEQYF	TGCAGCGTTTCTAAGGGACAGGGACCCTACGAGCAGTACTTC
TRBV5-1	TRBJ1-1	many	TRBD1	CASSPGQMNTEAFF	TGCGCCAGCAGCCCGGGACAGATGAACACTGAAGCTTTCTTT
TRBV28	TRBJ2-5	few	TRBD2	CAQNPTSDKSQKETQYF	TGTGCACAAAACCCTACTAGCGACAAAAGCCAGAAAGAGACCCAGTACTTC
TRBV6-1	TRBJ2-7	many	.	CASSDRSSYEQYF	TGTGCCAGCAGTGACAGGAGCTCCTACGAGCAGTACTTC
TRBV5-5	TRBJ2-5	few	TRBD1	CASSSSPGQGIRETQYF	TGTGCCAGCAGTTCATCCCCTGGACAGGGGATCAGAGAGACCCAGTACTTC
TRBV6-1	TRBJ2-2	many	TRBD1	CASSVYRGTGELFF	TGTGCCAGCTCGGTGTACAGGGGCACCGGGGAGCTGTTTTTT
TRBV7-9	TRBJ1-3	.	.	CASSLVLSGNTIYF	TGTGCCAGCAGCTTAGTTCTCTCTGGAAACACCATATATTTT
TRBV7-6	TRBJ2-3	many	TRBD2	CASSPTSGGLDTQYF	TGTGCCAGCAGCCCGACTAGCGGGGGACTAGATACGCAGTATTTT
TRBV21-1	TRBJ1-5	few	.	CASSKGQTPSNQPQHF	TGTGCCAGCAGCAAGGGACAGACACCCAGCAATCAGCCCCAGCATTTT